This T cell receptor (beta chain) was found in a study of blood T cell repertoires in COVID-19. About the study: In each case, the material was cDNA or gDNA derived from T cells, B-cell-depleted T cells, or PBMCs.

Clones were sequenced by immunoSEQ multiplex PCR, and TCRdb holds only the in-frame ones, with some missing. This sample yields about 200,000 clones, of which around 92% are seen a single time; 1.2% belongs to the top ten. The V gene lost 5 bases and the J gene lost 5 bases, with 18 bases spanning the gap. The CDR3 contains 15 residues. Germline V gene sequence: CDR1 SGHVS, CDR2 FQNEAQ. Input material: peripheral blood. The chain uses TRBV7-8 and TRBJ1-2; D is perhaps TRBD1 (6 bases). The sequence came from a man in his thirties or forties with acute or convalescent COVID-19. The CDR3 DNA sequence: TGTGCCAGCAGCCAGCCCCGGGACAATTTGTATGGCTACACCTTC. It specifies CASSQPRDNLYGYTF.